This entry lists 8 T cell receptor beta chains sequenced from one sample in a study of T cells expressing NK-cell markers. No DNA is given; TCRdb re-called the 5' RACE reads and lists each CDR3 protein once. The sample table sets out 350,000 to 500,000 distinct CDR3 sequences. Sequencing was done on a sample of blood T cells: a sorted CD56 or NKG2C T cell subset, CD4+ or CD8+ T cells, or bulk PBMC T cells (not recorded which). Every receptor here comes from a woman between 18 and 70 years old in good health.

The chain uses TRBV5-6 and TRBJ2-5; TCRdb's D call, TRBD2, is unchecked because there is no DNA. In germline, CDR1 is SGHDT, CDR2 YYEEEE. The CDR3 runs to 17 residues. The CDR3 region is CASSGLQAGDGPETQYF.

V and J are TRBV14 and TRBJ2-7; TCRdb picks TRBD2, but there is no DNA to check that call. The germline gives CDR1 SGHDN, CDR2 FVKESK. The CDR3 totals 14 residues. CDR3 sequence: CASSPRDYSYEQYF. The full variable domain, completed using reference TRBV14 and TRBJ2-7, is EAGVTQFPSHSVIEKGQTVTLRCDPISGHDNLYWYRRVMGKEIKFLLHFVKESKQDESGMPNNRFLAERTGGTYSTLKVQPAELEDSGVYFCASSPRDYSYEQYFGPGTRLTVT.

This rearrangement joins TRBV3-1 to TRBJ2-1; the D call of TRBD1 rests on TCRdb alone, since no DNA is present to check it. CDR3 length equals 15 residues. CDR1 is LGHDT and CDR2 is YNNKEL in the germline V gene (reference sequence). CDR3 sequence: CASSRRQGGWNEQFF.

The J gene is TRBJ2-5, the V gene TRBV12-3 or TRBV12-4; the D call from TCRdb, TRBD1, cannot be confirmed without DNA. This CDR3 spans 15 amino acids. CDR3 in amino acids: CASRHGTVYQETQYF.

V and J are TRBV12-3 or TRBV12-4 and TRBJ2-2. The CDR3 contains 13 residues. The CDR3 sequence: CASREGHPGELFF.

The chain couples TRBV20-1 to TRBJ2-1; the D call from TCRdb, TRBD2, cannot be confirmed without DNA. Looked up from germline, CDR1 is DFQATT and CDR2 is SNEGSKA (reference sequence). This CDR3 is built from 15 residues. The CDR3 loop is CSATPRTSGTGEQFF.

This CDR3 is CASSLEGEQFF. This chain connects TRBV28 to TRBJ2-1; the D call from TCRdb, TRBD2, cannot be confirmed without DNA. The CDR3 has 11 amino acids. Germline assignment: CDR1 MDHEN and CDR2 SYDVKM.

V usage is TRBV7-8 and J usage is TRBJ2-1. This CDR3 is 13 amino acids long. Germline V CDR1 and CDR2: SGHVS, FQNEAQ. The CDR3 is CASSLVTEREQFF.